Here is one TCR beta chain with its context. This clonotype appeared many times. No cognate antigen has been identified for it. Nothing much larger sits one base from this clone, and base qualities are not available. Receptors were amplified or captured by 5' RACE. The sequencer listed for this sample is Illumina HiSeq 2500. A second roughly 7 to 11 cycle PCR used a sample-barcoded 5' primer and a J-beta primer mix. Each TCR beta cDNA molecule received a unique molecular identifier from a template-switch 5' adaptor carrying 12 random nucleotides. Each sample yielded at least 3 million CDR3-containing paired-end reads. All of the RNA was converted into first-strand cDNA using the Mint cDNA synthesis kit, with a TRBC-specific oligonucleotide serving as the primer. Following uracil-DNA glycosylase treatment, a first 18-cycle PCR with universal primers M1SS and BC2_uni_R was performed on all cDNA. Per the authors' processing: Each sample was normalized by randomly selecting 1 million high-quality reads, each carrying a distinct molecular identifier. Instead of being binned into consensus sequences, reads with shared molecular identifiers were discarded. MiTCR, run with a Q25 quality threshold and the strictest error-elimination algorithm, handled CDR3 identification, clonotype clustering and error correction. A nonparametric unseen species model with Euler transformation was used to estimate a lower bound on total TCR beta diversity. TCRdb cleaned the public reads at Q25 with fastp, built clones with MiXCR and kept in-frame beta chains. Each entry merges the rows of one CDR3 protein and shows their most common DNA and genes. The V and J calls reflect TCRdb's pipeline rather than the authors' work. The sample records some 930,000 distinct CDR3 sequences, 29% of which are singletons. 9.5% to 13% of the sample is in the top ten clones.

The record originates from a study of blood T cells in healthy people across ages (dated by TCRdb to about 2015). About the study as a whole: In model experiments, template switching captured about one uniquely barcoded TCR beta cDNA molecule for every two T cells. Age-related changes in TCR beta repertoire diversity were measured in the study by deep sequencing normalized with unique cDNA molecular identifiers. Donors were grouped into four age groups: young (average roughly 17 years), middle-aged (39), aged (around 60) and long-lived (around 82). For two donors (one aged 18 to 30 and one aged 80 or older), the study analyzed two additional independent replicas of 1 million unique cDNA reads from the same blood draw. Study-level results and caveats: The CMV infection status of donors was not known, potentially confounding age-related changes in expanded clonotypes. Observed TCR beta diversity correlated strongly with the percentage of naive T cells measured by flow cytometry. Compared with the aged group, more naive CD4+ T cells, fewer expanded clones and increased TCR diversity were shown by the long-lived group, suggesting age selection. Estimates of total diversity from one million sequenced T cells were regarded as lower bounds and underestimates. Bulk unsorted PBMC profiling prevented conclusive comparison of naive and antigen-experienced compartments. As age increased, observed TCR beta diversity per million T cells dropped in a roughly linear way, and a significant reduction was already evident by age roughly 40.

Systemically healthy Caucasian individuals from Russia, around 39 in total and aged roughly 6 to 90 years, were included as donors. Each donor gave approximately 9.3 milliliters of peripheral blood, collected into EDTA-treated Vacutainer tubes. PBMCs were isolated by Ficoll-Paque density-gradient centrifugation, with at least 6.5 million obtained per sample. Trizol reagent was used to extract total RNA from the PBMCs, yielding at least 5.5 micrograms per sample. The percentages of naive CD45RAhigh/CD27high T cells were determined by flow cytometry on a PBMC aliquot from every donor. CDR1 MNHEY and CDR2 SVGEGT were looked up in the germline V gene. From cysteine to phenylalanine, the CDR3 is 15 amino acids long. Of the read, only the CDR3 DNA is kept; its 45 bases are in frame from base 1. A distance of 14 bases separates the germline ends of V and J, which lose 3 bases and 2 bases respectively. In addition, the sample was reused for a study of T cells of mothers and their children. The second study also describes: Nine systemically healthy Caucasian individuals served as donors, namely three mothers together with their six children. cDNA synthesis used all of the extracted RNA, with around 1.4 ug of RNA in each 15 ul reaction. In the second PCR, sample barcodes and 2-4 random nucleotides were introduced via the M1S primer. Over 8 million TCR beta CDR3 reads were obtained for each mother, and about 3 million reads were obtained for each child. Thymic selection shapes the output of TCR recombination in a similar way in related and unrelated pairs, and inherited differences have a minor effect. Normalized repertoire overlap in related mother-child pairs was always slightly higher than in unrelated mother-child pairs, but the difference was never significant. With a sensitivity of approximately 100 clones per million clonotypes, no persistent microchimeric T cell clones were detected. Deep NGS was used in the study to compare the TCR beta repertoires of mothers and children and to look for features that separate related mother-child pairs from unrelated individuals. Mothers averaged approximately 41 +/- 4 years of age and children averaged around 10 +/- 4 years. After adapter ligation with NEBNext reagents, the libraries were sequenced on Illumina HiSeq 2000 with 100+100 nt paired-end reads. To avoid cross-contamination, the mother libraries and the child libraries were prepared a month apart and sequenced in separate runs. Each donor had between roughly 450,000 and 2,300,000 distinct TCR beta clonotypes identified. Naive TCR beta clonotypes were estimated from low-frequency clonotypes matched to each donor's FACS-determined naive share, without sorting.

The source material was blood. This receptor chain uses TRBV6-2 or TRBV6-3 and TRBJ2-7; the D gene cannot be named for sure. The receptor was isolated from a middle-aged woman in good health. The CDR3 is CASSYAPTRAYEQYF. The nucleotide sequence is given as TGTGCCAGCAGTTATGCCCCCACGCGAGCCTACGAGCAGTACTTC.